The 10 T cell receptor beta chains below all came from one sample that was sequenced in a study of T-cell memory formation after mild COVID-19. One entry per CDR3 protein results from TCRdb running MiXCR on the 5' RACE reads. Among approximately 260,000 distinct CDR3 sequences listed, roughly 17% were seen once. Sequencing input: PBMCs or a T cell subset sorted from them (not recorded which). These receptors were taken from a man between 18 and 29 years old who had mild COVID-19 (a few samples of this study predate the infection). Cell type and time point are not known.

The chain uses TRBV27 and TRBJ2-2; D is perhaps TRBD2 (7 bases). The CDR3 sequence is 15 residues long. Germline CDR1 and CDR2: MNHEY and SMNVEV (reference sequence). Trimming removed 6 bases at V and 3 bases at J, with 14 bases between. The chain's CDR3 is CASSRGGAYTGELFF. The CDR3 bases are TGTGCCAGCAGCCGTGGGGGGGCGTACACCGGGGAGCTGTTTTTT.

The rearrangement links TRBV21-1 to TRBJ2-7; the listed D gene, TRBD1, was not tested against the DNA. TRBV21-1 has pseudogene status. The CDR3 contains 16 residues. As DNA, the CDR3 is TGTGCCAGCAGCCCCCCCAGCCCCGCATTTCCCTACGAGCAGTACGTC. Residues: CASSPPSPAFPYEQYV.

V and J are TRBV11-3 and TRBJ2-1; TRBD2 agrees at 11 bases. The CDR3 covers 15 residues. Germline lookup yields CDR1 SGHNT and CDR2 YENEEA. With V trimmed by 3 bases and J by 8 bases, 6 bases remained unmatched. The CDR3, as DNA: TGTGCCAGCAGCTTCGGGACTAGCGGAAGGGATGAGCAGTTCTTC. The encoded protein is CASSFGTSGRDEQFF.

The rearrangement joins TRBV28 to TRBJ1-2; 9 bases match TRBD1. The germline V gene has CDR1 MDHEN and CDR2 SYDVKM. The CDR3 spans 17 residues. With 3 bases clipped from V and 4 bases from J, the junction kept 12 bases outside the gene matches. DNA for the CDR3: TGTGCCAGCAGTTTCTGGGACAGGGTGGGGTTGGGCTATGGCTACACCTTC. Amino acids: CASSFWDRVGLGYGYTF.

This clonotype has a single count. The chain combines TRBV12-3 or TRBV12-4 with TRBJ2-3; D gene uncertain. V was clipped by 4 bases and J by 3 bases, with 14 bases between them. The length of the CDR3 is 15 residues. This CDR3 reads CASSYSPFGTDTQYF. CDR3 coding DNA: TGTGCCAGCAGTTATAGCCCCTTCGGTACAGATACGCAGTATTTT.

V gene TRBV18 combines with J gene TRBJ2-3; no reliable D call. The CDR3 consists of 13 residues. Trimming shortened V by 5 bases and J by 2 bases, and 8 bases separated the two germline ends. Germline CDR1 reads KGHSH; CDR2 reads LQKENI. The CDR3 nucleotides are TGTGCCAGCTCAGAAAGTTTCACAGATACGCAGTATTTT. Its translation is CASSESFTDTQYF.

V and J are TRBV20-1 and TRBJ2-3; D is unresolved. The CDR3 is 14 amino acids. V lost 0 bases to trimming and J lost 0 bases, with 7 bases between them. Germline V CDR1 and CDR2: DFQATT, SNEGSKA (reference sequence). The CDR3, as DNA: TGCAGTGCTAGAGATCCGAGGAGCACAGATACGCAGTATTTT. This sequence encodes CSARDPRSTDTQYF.

The chain couples TRBV27 to TRBJ1-6; weak D call: TRBD1 (5 bases). V was clipped by 8 bases and J by 7 bases, with 18 bases between them. The CDR3 covers 15 residues. Germline V gene lookup returns CDR1 MNHEY and CDR2 SMNVEV (reference sequence). The CDR3 here is CASHPTIGENSPLHF. In DNA, the CDR3 is TGTGCCAGCCATCCCACGATAGGGGAGAATTCACCCCTCCACTTT.

This chain uses TRBV5-1 with TRBJ1-2, with D maybe TRBD1 (6 bases). This CDR3 contains 14 residues. Germline V CDR1 and CDR2: SGHRS, YFSETQ. Trimming shortened V by 0 bases and J by 8 bases, and 14 bases separated the two germline ends. The CDR3 reads CASSLVPGADGYTF. The DNA of the CDR3 is TGCGCCAGCAGCTTGGTGCCGGGGGCAGACGGCTACACCTTC.

This chain uses TRBV6-5 with TRBJ1-2; D is ambiguous. Trimming cost V 1 base and J 3 bases, with 12 bases left between them. The CDR3 runs to 15 residues. Germline loops: CDR1 MNHEY, CDR2 SVGAGI. The CDR3 spells CASSYLTGLHYGYTF. CDR3 sequence (DNA): TGTGCCAGCAGTTACTTAACCGGGCTCCACTATGGCTACACCTTC.